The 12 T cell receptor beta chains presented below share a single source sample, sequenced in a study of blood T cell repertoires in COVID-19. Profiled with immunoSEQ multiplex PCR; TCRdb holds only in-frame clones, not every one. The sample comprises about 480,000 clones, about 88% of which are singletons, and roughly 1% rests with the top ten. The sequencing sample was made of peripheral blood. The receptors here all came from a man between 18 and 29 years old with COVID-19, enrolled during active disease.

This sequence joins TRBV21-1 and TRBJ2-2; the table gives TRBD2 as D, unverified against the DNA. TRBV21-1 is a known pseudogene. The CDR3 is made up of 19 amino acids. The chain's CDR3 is CASSKRTILGGAITGELFF. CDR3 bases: TGTGCCAGCAGCAAAAGAACAATCCTGGGAGGGGCCATCACCGGGGAGCTGTTTTTT.

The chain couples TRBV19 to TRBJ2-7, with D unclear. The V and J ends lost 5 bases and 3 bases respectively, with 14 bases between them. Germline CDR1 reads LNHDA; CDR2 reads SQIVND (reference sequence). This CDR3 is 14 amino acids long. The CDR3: CASSSLGTIYEQYF. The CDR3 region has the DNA TGTGCCAGTAGTTCCCTTGGCACTATCTACGAGCAGTACTTC.

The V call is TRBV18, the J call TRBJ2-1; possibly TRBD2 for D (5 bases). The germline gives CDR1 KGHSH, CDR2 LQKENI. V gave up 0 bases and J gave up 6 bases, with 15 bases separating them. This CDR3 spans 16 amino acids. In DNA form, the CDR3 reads TGTGCCAGCTCACCACCCTTGGGCTTTGGAGGCAATGAGCAGTTCTTC. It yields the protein CASSPPLGFGGNEQFF. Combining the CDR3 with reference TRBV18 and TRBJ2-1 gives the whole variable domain NAGVMQNPRHLVRRRGQEARLRCSPMKGHSHVYWYRQLPEEGLKFMVYLQKENIIDESGMPKERFSAEFPKEGPSILRIQQVVRGDSAAYFCASSPPLGFGGNEQFFGPGTRLTVL.

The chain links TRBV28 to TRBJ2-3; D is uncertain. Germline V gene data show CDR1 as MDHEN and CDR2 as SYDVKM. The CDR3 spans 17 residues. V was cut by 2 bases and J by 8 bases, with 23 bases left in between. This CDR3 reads CASSLSILQLKRGTQYF. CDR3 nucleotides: TGTGCCAGCAGTTTAAGTATTCTTCAGTTGAAACGTGGTACGCAGTATTTT. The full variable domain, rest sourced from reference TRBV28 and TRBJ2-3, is DVKVTQSSRYLVKRTGEKVFLECVQDMDHENMFWYRQDPGLGLRLIYFSYDVKMKEKGDIPEGYSVSREKKERFSLILESASTNQTSMYLCASSLSILQLKRGTQYFGPGTRLTVL.

This CDR3 is CASTKGGEETQYF. CDR3 DNA: TGTGCCAGCACAAAAGGGGGCGAAGAGACCCAGTACTTC. The chain recombines TRBV28 with TRBJ2-5; 7 positions match TRBD1. CDR1 and CDR2 from the germline V gene are MDHEN and SYDVKM. The junction had 5 bases not matched to a gene; V was cut back by 7 bases and J by 3 bases. The CDR3 is 13 residues long.

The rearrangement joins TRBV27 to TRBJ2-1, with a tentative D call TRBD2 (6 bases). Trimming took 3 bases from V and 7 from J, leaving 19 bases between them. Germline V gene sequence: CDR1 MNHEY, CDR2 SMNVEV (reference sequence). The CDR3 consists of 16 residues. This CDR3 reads CASSLTSTGQLNEQFF. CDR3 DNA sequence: TGTGCCAGCAGTTTGACTAGTACGGGGCAGCTAAATGAGCAGTTCTTC.

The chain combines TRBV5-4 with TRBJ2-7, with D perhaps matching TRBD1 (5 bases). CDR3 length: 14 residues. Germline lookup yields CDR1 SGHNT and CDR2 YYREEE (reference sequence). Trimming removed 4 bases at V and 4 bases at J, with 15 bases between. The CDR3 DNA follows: TGTGCCAGCAGCCCTTACTCGACAGCATACGAGCAGTACTTC. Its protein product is CASSPYSTAYEQYF.

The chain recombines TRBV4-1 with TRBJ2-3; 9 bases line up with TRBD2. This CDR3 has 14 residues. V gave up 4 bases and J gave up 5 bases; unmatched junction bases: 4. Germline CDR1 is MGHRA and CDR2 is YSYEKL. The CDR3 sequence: CASSLSGGEDTQYF. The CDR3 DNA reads TGCGCCAGCAGCCTTAGCGGGGGTGAAGATACGCAGTATTTT.

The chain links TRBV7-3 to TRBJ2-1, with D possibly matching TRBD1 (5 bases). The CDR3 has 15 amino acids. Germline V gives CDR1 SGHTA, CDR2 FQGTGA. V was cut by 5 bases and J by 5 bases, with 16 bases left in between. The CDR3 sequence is CASSPRGSRDNEQFF. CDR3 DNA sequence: TGTGCCAGCAGCCCAAGGGGCAGTAGGGACAATGAGCAGTTCTTC.

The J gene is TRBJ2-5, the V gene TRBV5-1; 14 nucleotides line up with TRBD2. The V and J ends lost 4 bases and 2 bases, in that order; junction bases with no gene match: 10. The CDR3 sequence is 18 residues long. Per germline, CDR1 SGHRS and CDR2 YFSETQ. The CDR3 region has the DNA TGCGCCAGCAGCGGGATTCCGGGACTAGCGGGGGCGCAAGAGACCCAGTACTTC. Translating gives CASSGIPGLAGAQETQYF.

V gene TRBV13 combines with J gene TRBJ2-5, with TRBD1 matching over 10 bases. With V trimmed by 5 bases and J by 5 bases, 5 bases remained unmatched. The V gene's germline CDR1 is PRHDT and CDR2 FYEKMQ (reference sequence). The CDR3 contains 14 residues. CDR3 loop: CASSDRQGAETQYF. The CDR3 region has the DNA TGTGCCAGCAGCGACCGACAGGGGGCCGAGACCCAGTACTTC.

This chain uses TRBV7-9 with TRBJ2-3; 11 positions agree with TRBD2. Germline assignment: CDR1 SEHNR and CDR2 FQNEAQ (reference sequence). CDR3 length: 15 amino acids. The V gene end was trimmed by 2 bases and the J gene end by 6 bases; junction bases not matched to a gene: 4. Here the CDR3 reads CASSLISGRADTQYF. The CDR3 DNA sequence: TGTGCCAGCAGCTTAATTAGCGGGAGGGCGGATACGCAGTATTTT.